Sequencing of this T cell receptor beta chain was carried out in a study of blood T cell repertoires in COVID-19. Whole-study context: PBMCs, B-cell-depleted T cells, or T cells provided the cDNA or gDNA that made up the material.

Participants were aged about 18 to 90 years, lived in roughly 23 US areas, and enrolled virtually. There are many counts of this clone. As processed by the authors: Quantification of nucleated cells was approximated via reference gene primer amplification. Measured with immunoSEQ multiplex PCR; TCRdb has only the in-frame clones, and not every one. The V and J calls and the clone size are those of that table, but D and trimming were determined from the DNA. The profile covers 120,000 to 150,000 clones, with roughly 90% appearing a single time and 1.2% taken by the ten largest. Sequencing input: PBMCs or T cells enriched from blood (not recorded which). The TCR was taken from a woman in her twenties or thirties with acute COVID-19.

The chain's CDR3 is CASSPYIQNPTDTQYF. The CDR3 coding sequence is TGTGCCAGCAGCCCTTATATACAGAACCCCACAGATACGCAGTATTTT. The rearrangement joins TRBV6-2 or TRBV6-3 to TRBJ2-3; D is unresolved. The CDR3 has 16 amino acids. The V and J ends lost 6 bases and 2 bases respectively, with 18 bases between them. The germline gives CDR1 MNHEY, CDR2 SVGEGT.